The 8 T cell receptor beta chains below were found in one sample sequenced in a study of blood T cell repertoires in COVID-19. The method was immunoSEQ multiplex PCR; TCRdb's version includes in-frame clones alone and lacks a portion of them. The sample contains about 180,000 clones, about three quarters of which appear only once. The sequenced sample consisted of peripheral blood. Every receptor here comes from a woman aged 80 or older with COVID-19, enrolled during active disease.

The genes are TRBV9 and TRBJ1-5; D gene ambiguous. Trimming stripped 4 bases from V and 0 bases from J, with 8 bases between. CDR3 length equals 14 residues. The V gene's germline CDR1 is SGDLS and CDR2 YYNGEE. CDR3 coding DNA: TGTGCCAGCAGCACACAAGATAGCAATCAGCCCCAGCATTTT. Translating it yields CASSTQDSNQPQHF.

This chain joins TRBV18 and TRBJ2-7; the D gene is possibly TRBD1 (6 bases). The V and J ends lost 3 bases and 2 bases respectively, with 8 bases between them. Germline CDR1 and CDR2: KGHSH and LQKENI. The CDR3 has 13 residues. CDR3 DNA: TGTGCCAGCTCACCCGGGGACACCTACGAGCAGTACTTC. Its translation: CASSPGDTYEQYF.

This clone occurred a few times. The chain uses TRBV27 and TRBJ1-4, with 7 positions matching TRBD1. Germline V gives CDR1 MNHEY, CDR2 SMNVEV (reference sequence). This CDR3 contains 17 residues. Trimming removed 7 bases from V and 7 bases from J; junction bases left unmatched: 18. CDR3 coding DNA: TGTGCCAGCAAAATGACAGGGATGGCCCTAATCGGTGAAAAACTGTTTTTT. Translating it yields CASKMTGMALIGEKLFF.

This chain joins TRBV6-4 and TRBJ2-5; the match to TRBD2 covers 12 bases. V dropped 4 bases and J dropped 5; count of bases not matched to a gene: 8. The germline V gene has CDR1 MRHNA and CDR2 SNTAGT. CDR3 length: 16 amino acids. This CDR3 is CASSVLAGGPQETQYF. The CDR3 region has the DNA TGTGCCAGCAGTGTTCTAGCGGGAGGGCCCCAGGAGACCCAGTACTTC.

The chain joins TRBV5-6 to TRBJ2-5; TRBD2 aligns across 8 bases. Germline CDR1 and CDR2: SGHDT and YYEEEE. The V and J ends lost 1 base and 5 bases, in that order; junction bases with no gene match: 7. This CDR3 contains 15 residues. The CDR3 region is CASSLTAGVRETQYF. CDR3 in DNA: TGTGCCAGCAGCTTGACAGCGGGGGTTAGGGAGACCCAGTACTTC.

The chain couples TRBV11-2 to TRBJ2-1; the D gene is possibly TRBD2 (6 bases). Trimming stripped 5 bases from V and 7 bases from J, with 18 bases between. Germline values: CDR1 SGHAT, CDR2 FQNNGV. The CDR3 loop spans 15 amino acids. CDR3: CASSPWRANYNEQFF. The DNA of the CDR3 is TGTGCCAGCAGCCCATGGAGGGCCAATTATAATGAGCAGTTCTTC.

The genes are TRBV28 and TRBJ1-4; 10 nucleotides align to TRBD1. This CDR3 has 16 amino acids. The J segment lost 5 bases and the V segment lost 0 bases, leaving 3 bases of the junction unmatched. Per the germline V gene, CDR1 is MDHEN and CDR2 is SYDVKM. The CDR3 loop reads CASSLWGTGANEKLFF. As DNA, the CDR3 is TGTGCCAGCAGTTTATGGGGGACAGGGGCAAATGAAAAACTGTTTTTT. Variable domain in full (rest from reference TRBV28 and TRBJ1-4): DVKVTQSSRYLVKRTGEKVFLECVQDMDHENMFWYRQDPGLGLRLIYFSYDVKMKEKGDIPEGYSVSREKKERFSLILESASTNQTSMYLCASSLWGTGANEKLFFGSGTQLSVL.

The chain employs TRBV10-3 and TRBJ1-1; D remains ambiguous. The CDR3 covers 13 residues. CDR1 and CDR2 (germline): ENHRY, SYGVKD. The V and J ends lost 4 bases and 0 bases respectively, with 6 bases between them. The CDR3 DNA reads TGTGCCATCAGTGCGGAGATGAACACTGAAGCTTTCTTT. Its protein product is CAISAEMNTEAFF.